This T cell receptor (beta chain) was obtained from a study of blood T cell repertoires in COVID-19. Study at large: COVID-19 samples, acute and convalescent, were from the United States, Italy and Spain. In each case, the material was cDNA or gDNA derived from T cells, B-cell-depleted T cells, or PBMCs.

Clones were read by immunoSEQ multiplex PCR, and TCRdb kept only the in-frame ones, dropping some. The sample shows about 110,000 clones, more than 80% of them seen only once. This clone was seen a few times. What was sequenced was peripheral blood. The sequence derives from a human donor in a cohort sampled during active COVID-19.

In DNA, the CDR3 is TGTGCCATCAGTGAGTCCGAGAGGAACCAGCCCCAGCATTTT. It specifies CAISESERNQPQHF. V and J are TRBV10-3 and TRBJ1-5; D remains ambiguous. The CDR3 has 14 amino acids. Germline CDR1 and CDR2: ENHRY and SYGVKD. V was trimmed by 0 bases and J by 7 bases, leaving 10 bases between them.